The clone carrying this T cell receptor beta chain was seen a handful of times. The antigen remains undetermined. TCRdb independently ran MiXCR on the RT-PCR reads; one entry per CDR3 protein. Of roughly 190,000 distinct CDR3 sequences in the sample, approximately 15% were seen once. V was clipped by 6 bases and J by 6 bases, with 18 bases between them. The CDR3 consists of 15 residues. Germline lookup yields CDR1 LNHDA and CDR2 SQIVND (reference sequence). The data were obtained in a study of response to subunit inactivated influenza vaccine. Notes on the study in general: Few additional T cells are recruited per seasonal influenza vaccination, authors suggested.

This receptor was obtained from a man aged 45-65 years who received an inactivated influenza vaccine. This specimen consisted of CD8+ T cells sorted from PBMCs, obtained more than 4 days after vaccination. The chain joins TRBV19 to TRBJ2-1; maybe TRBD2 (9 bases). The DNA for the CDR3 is TGTGCCAGTAGCCACCCTAGCGGGACAGGCAATGAGCAGTTCTTC. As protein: CASSHPSGTGNEQFF.